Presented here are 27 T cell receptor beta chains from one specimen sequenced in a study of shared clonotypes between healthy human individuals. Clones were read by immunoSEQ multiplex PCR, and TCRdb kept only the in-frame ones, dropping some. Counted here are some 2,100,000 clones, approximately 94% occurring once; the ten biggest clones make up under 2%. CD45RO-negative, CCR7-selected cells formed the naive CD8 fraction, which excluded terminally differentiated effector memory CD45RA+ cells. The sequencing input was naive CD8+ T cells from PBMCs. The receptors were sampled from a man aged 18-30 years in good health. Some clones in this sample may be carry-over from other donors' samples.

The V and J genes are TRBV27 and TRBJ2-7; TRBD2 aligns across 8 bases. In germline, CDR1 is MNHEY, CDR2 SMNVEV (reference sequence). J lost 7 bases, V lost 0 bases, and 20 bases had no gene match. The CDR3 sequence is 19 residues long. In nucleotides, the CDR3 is TGTGCCAGCAGTTTATCCGGCGCGGTAGCGGGATTAAAGCAAGGGGAGCAGTACTTC. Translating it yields CASSLSGAVAGLKQGEQYF.

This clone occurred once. The CDR3 DNA sequence: TGTGCCAGCAGCGAAGACAGGGTTTGGACTGAAGCTTTCTTT. Translating gives CASSEDRVWTEAFF. This chain connects TRBV28 to TRBJ1-1; TRBD1 matches at 7 bases. Germline CDR1 reads MDHEN; CDR2 reads SYDVKM. Germline trimming cut 6 bases from V and 5 bases from J; bases unmatched to any gene: 9. This CDR3 spans 14 amino acids.

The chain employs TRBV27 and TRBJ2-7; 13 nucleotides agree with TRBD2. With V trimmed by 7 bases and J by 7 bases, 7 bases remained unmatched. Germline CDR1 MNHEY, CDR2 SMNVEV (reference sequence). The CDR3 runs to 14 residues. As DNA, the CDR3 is TGTGCCAGCAAAGGACTAGCGGGAGTTAAAGAGCAGTACTTC. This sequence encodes CASKGLAGVKEQYF.

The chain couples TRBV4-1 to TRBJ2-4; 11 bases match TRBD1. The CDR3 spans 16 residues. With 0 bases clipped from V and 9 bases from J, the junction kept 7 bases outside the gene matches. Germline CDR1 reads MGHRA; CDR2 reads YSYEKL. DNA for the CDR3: TGCGCCAGCAGCCAAGATTGGGACAGGGGGAGTGGCATTCAGTACTTC. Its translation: CASSQDWDRGSGIQYF.

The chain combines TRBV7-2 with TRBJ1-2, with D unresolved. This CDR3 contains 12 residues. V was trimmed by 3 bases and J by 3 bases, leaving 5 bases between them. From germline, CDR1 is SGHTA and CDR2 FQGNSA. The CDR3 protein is CASSFDYYGYTF. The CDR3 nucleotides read TGTGCCAGCAGCTTCGACTACTATGGCTACACCTTC.

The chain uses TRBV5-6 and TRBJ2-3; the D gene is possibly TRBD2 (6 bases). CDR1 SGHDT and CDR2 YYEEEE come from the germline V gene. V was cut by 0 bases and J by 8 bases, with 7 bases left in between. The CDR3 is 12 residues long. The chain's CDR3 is CASSLAAGTQYF. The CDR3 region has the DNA TGTGCCAGCAGCTTGGCAGCGGGTACGCAGTATTTT. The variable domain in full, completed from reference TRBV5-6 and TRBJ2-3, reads DAGVTQSPTHLIKTRGQQVTLRCSPKSGHDTVSWYQQALGQGPQFIFQYYEEEERQRGNFPDRFSGHQFPNYSSELNVNALLLGDSALYLCASSLAAGTQYFGPGTRLTVL.

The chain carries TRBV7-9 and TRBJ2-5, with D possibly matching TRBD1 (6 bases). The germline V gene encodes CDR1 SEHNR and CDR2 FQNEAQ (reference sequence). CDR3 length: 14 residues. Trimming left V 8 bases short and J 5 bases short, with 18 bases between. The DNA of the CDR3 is TGTGCCAGCCGCCCAGGGACACCAGAGGAGACCCAGTACTTC. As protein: CASRPGTPEETQYF.

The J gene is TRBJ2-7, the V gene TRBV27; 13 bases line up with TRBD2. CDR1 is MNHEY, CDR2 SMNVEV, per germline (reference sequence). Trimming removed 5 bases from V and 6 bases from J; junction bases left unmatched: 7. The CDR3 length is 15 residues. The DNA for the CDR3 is TGTGCCAGCAGTCCATGGACTAGCGGGAGTGGCGAGCAGTACTTC. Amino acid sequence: CASSPWTSGSGEQYF.

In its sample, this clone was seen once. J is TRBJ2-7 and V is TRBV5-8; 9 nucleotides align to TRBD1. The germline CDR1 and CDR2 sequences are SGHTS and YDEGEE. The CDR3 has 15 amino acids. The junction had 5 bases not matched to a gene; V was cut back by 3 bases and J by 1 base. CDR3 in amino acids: CASSSGQGVSYEQYF. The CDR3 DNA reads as TGTGCCAGCAGCTCGGGACAGGGTGTATCCTACGAGCAGTACTTC.

The CDR3 DNA is TGCGCCAGCAGCCAAAGACAGGGGAACTGGAACACCATATATTTT. It translates to CASSQRQGNWNTIYF. V gene TRBV4-3 combines with J gene TRBJ1-3; 8 bases are a match to TRBD1. The junction had 7 bases not matched to a gene; V was cut back by 2 bases and J by 7 bases. The CDR3 totals 15 residues. Germline-derived CDR1 and CDR2 are LGHNA and YSLEER.

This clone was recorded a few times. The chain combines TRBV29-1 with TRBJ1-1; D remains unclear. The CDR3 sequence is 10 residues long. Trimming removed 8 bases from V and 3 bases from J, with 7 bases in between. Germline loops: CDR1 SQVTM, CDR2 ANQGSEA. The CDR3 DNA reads TGCAGCACGAGGGACACTGAAGCTTTCTTT. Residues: CSTRDTEAFF.

CDR3 loop: CSVDGGGYEQFF. In DNA form, the CDR3 reads TGCAGCGTTGACGGGGGAGGGTATGAGCAGTTCTTC. The V gene is TRBV29-1, the J gene TRBJ2-1; 7 nucleotides match TRBD2. V dropped 3 bases and J dropped 8; count of bases not matched to a gene: 4. The CDR3 consists of 12 residues. Germline assignment: CDR1 SQVTM and CDR2 ANQGSEA.

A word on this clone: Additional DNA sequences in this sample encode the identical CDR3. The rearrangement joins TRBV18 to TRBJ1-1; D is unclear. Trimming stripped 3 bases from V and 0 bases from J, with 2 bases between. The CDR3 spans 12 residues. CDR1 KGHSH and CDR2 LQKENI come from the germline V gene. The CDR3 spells CASSPLNTEAFF. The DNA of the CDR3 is TGTGCCAGCTCACCCTTGAACACTGAAGCTTTCTTT.

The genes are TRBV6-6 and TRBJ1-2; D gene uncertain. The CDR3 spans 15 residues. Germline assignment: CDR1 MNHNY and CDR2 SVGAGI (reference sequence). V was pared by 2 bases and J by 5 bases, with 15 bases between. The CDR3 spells CASSYVLNGPYGYTF. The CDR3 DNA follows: TGTGCCAGCAGTTACGTTCTTAACGGGCCGTATGGCTACACCTTC.

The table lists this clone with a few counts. The CDR3 spells CAISESGDQPQHF. The CDR3 coding sequence is TGTGCCATCAGTGAGTCGGGGGATCAGCCCCAGCATTTT. This chain uses TRBV10-3 with TRBJ1-5; D is possibly TRBD1 (5 bases). Germline-derived CDR1 and CDR2 are ENHRY and SYGVKD. This CDR3 region has 13 residues. Trimming left V 0 bases short and J 5 bases short, with 5 bases between.

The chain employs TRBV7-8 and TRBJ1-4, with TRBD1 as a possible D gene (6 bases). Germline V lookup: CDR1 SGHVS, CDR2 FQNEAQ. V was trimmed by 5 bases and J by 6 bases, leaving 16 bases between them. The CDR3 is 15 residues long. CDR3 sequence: CASSPIRGGYEKLFF. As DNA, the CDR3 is TGTGCCAGCAGCCCGATAAGGGGGGGATATGAAAAACTGTTTTTT.

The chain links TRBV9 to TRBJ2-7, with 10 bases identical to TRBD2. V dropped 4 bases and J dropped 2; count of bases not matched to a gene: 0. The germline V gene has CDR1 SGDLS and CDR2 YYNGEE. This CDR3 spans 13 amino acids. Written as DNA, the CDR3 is TGTGCCAGCAGCCTAGCGGGGGCCTACGAGCAGTACTTC. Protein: CASSLAGAYEQYF.

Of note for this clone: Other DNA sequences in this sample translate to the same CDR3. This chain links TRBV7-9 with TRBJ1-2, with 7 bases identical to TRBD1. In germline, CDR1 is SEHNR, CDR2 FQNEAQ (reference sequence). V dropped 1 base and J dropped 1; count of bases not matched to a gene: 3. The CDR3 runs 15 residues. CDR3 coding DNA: TGTGCCAGCAGCTTAGGGACAGGCTTTAACTATGGCTACACCTTC. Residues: CASSLGTGFNYGYTF.

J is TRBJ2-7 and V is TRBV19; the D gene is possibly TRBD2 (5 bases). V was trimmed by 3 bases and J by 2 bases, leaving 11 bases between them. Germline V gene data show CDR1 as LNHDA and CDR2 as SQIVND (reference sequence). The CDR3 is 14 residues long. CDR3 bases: TGTGCCAGTAGTATGGAGGACGGTGCCTACGAGCAGTACTTC. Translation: CASSMEDGAYEQYF.

The CDR3 DNA follows: TGTGCCAGCAGCTTGCACAGGGCTAACTATGGCTACACCTTC. Residues: CASSLHRANYGYTF. The rearrangement links TRBV11-2 to TRBJ1-2; D is perhaps TRBD1 (6 bases). Germline CDR1 is SGHAT and CDR2 is FQNNGV. Trimming took off 3 bases at V and 0 bases at J, with 8 bases between the two ends. CDR3 length equals 14 residues.

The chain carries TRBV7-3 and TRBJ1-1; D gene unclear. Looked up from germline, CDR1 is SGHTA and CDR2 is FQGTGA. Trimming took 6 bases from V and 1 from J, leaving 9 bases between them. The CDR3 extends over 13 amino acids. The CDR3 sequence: CASSEGGNTEAFF. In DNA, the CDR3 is TGTGCCAGCAGTGAAGGCGGGAACACTGAAGCTTTCTTT.

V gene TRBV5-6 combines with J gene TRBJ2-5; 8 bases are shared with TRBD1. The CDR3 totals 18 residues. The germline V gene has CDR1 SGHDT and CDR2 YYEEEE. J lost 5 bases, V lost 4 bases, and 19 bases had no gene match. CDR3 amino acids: CASSLSDDGTGFFETQYF. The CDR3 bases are TGTGCCAGCAGCCTATCGGACGACGGGACAGGTTTTTTTGAGACCCAGTACTTC.

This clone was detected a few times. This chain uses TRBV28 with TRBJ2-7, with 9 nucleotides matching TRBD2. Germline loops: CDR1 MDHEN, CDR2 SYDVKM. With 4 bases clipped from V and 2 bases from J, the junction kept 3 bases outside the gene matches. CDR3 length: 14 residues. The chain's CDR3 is CASSWTSETYEQYF. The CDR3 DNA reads TGTGCCAGCAGTTGGACTAGCGAGACCTACGAGCAGTACTTC.

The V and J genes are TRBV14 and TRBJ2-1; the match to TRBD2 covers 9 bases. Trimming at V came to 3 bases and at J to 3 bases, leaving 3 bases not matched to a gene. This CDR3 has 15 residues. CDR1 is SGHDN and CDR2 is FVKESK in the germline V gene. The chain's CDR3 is CASSQIAGVYNEQFF. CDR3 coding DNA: TGTGCCAGCAGCCAGATAGCGGGAGTCTACAATGAGCAGTTCTTC.

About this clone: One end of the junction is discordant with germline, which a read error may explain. In DNA form, the CDR3 reads TGTGCCACCCGTGATGACGGGACGAGCTCCTACAATGGGCAGTTCTTC. Protein sequence: CATRDDGTSSYNGQFF. The chain couples TRBV10-3 to TRBJ2-1; D may be TRBD1 or TRBD2 (5 bases each). This CDR3 contains 16 residues. Germline CDR1 reads ENHRY; CDR2 reads SYGVKD.

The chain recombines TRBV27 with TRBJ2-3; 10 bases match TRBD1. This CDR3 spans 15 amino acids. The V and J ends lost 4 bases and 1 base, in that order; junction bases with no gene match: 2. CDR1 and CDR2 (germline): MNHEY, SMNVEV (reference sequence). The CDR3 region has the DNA TGTGCCAGCAGTTCGACAGGGGGCGGCACAGATACGCAGTATTTT. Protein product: CASSSTGGGTDTQYF.

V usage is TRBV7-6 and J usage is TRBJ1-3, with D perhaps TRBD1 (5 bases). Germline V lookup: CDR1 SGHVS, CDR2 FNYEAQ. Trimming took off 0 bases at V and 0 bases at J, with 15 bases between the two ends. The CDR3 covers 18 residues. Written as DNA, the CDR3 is TGTGCCAGCAGCTTAGCGAAGGGACTTCCGAGCTCTGGAAACACCATATATTTT. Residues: CASSLAKGLPSSGNTIYF.